A selection of T cell receptor beta chains follows, all from one sample in a study of blood T cell repertoires in COVID-19. Profiled with immunoSEQ multiplex PCR; TCRdb holds only in-frame clones, not every one. The table shows over 30,000 clones, with under 90% occurring only once. The specimen sequenced was peripheral blood. These receptors all stem from a man between 65 and 85 years old with acute or convalescent COVID-19. Each CDR3 is given with its conserved first and last residue.

>TRBV6-5|TRBJ1-4
CASTGQGDEKLFF
>TRBV20-1|TRBJ2-3
CSAPRGDTQYF
>TRBV12-2|TRBJ2-7
CASRPPTKYF
>TRBV7-9|TRBJ2-7
CASSLAGQGPSYEQYF
>TRBV5-1|TRBJ1-2
CASSLGEVNYGYTF
>TRBV2|TRBJ1-5
CASRGGRVNQPQHF
>TRBV9|TRBJ1-6
CASRDERTGGNSPLHF
>TRBV5-4|TRBJ2-2
CASKSRGLGDTGELFF
>TRBV19|TRBJ2-7
CASSTALLAGNSYEQYF
>TRBV5-1|TRBJ2-7
CASSPPGGGNLVEQYF
>TRBV6-2/TRBV6-3|TRBJ2-7
CASSYKGALEQYF
>TRBV19|TRBJ2-1
CASSSVTGGGNEQFF
>TRBV5-1|TRBJ2-1
CASSLRTGNDEQFF
>TRBV5-1|TRBJ1-4
CASSLDRGGEKLFF
>TRBV7-8|TRBJ2-5
CASSLDHRDASPETQYF
>TRBV7-9|TRBJ2-7
CASSGSPGQGYEQYF
>TRBV10-3|TRBJ2-7
CAISRDRGDEQYF
>TRBV5-1|TRBJ2-7
CASSLEGHSYEQYF